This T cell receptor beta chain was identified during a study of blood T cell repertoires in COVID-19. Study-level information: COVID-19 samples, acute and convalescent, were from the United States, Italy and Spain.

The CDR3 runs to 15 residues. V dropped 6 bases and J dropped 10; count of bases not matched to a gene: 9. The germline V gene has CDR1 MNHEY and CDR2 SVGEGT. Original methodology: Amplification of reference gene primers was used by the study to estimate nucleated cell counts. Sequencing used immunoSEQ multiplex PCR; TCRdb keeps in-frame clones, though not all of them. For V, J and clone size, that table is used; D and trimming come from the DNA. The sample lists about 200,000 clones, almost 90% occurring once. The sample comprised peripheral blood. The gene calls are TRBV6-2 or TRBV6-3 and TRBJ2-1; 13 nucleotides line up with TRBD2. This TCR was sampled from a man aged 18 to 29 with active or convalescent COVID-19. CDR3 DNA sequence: TGTGCCAGCAGACCTACTAGCGGGAGGGCTTCCGAGCAGTTCTTC. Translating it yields CASRPTSGRASEQFF.